This T cell receptor beta chain is from a study of T cells in Graves' hyperthyroidism and ophthalmopathy. Study-wide results and limits: Among thyroid clonotypes expanded above 0.001, most also appeared in blood.

Ten or more counts support this clonotype. Antigen specificity is unknown. What was amplified from RNA transcripts were TCR beta CDR3 regions. The HTBI set primed first-round TCR CDR3 RT-PCR. Using its own MiXCR run on the multiplex PCR reads, TCRdb lists one record per CDR3 protein. The table records fewer than 650,000 distinct CDR3 sequences, 13% to 15% of them present only once. Germline assignment: CDR1 SQVTM and CDR2 ANQGSEA. With 2 bases removed from V and 2 bases from J, the gap between germline ends came to 10 bases. This CDR3 has 13 residues. Sequenced input: blood. The origin of this receptor is a young woman with Graves' ophthalmopathy. The V call is TRBV29-1, the J call TRBJ2-7; possibly TRBD1 for D (6 bases). CDR3: CSVEFGQTYEQYF. In DNA form, the CDR3 reads TGCAGCGTTGAATTCGGACAGACCTACGAGCAGTACTTC.